One T cell receptor (beta chain) is described in this entry. This CDR3 spans 15 amino acids. Unmatched junction bases numbered 0, after V lost 1 base and J lost 1 base. Germline assignment: CDR1 MNHEY and CDR2 SVGAGI. This specimen comes from a study of blood T cell repertoires in COVID-19. Study-wide background: PBMCs, B-cell-depleted T cells, or T cells were the source of the cDNA or gDNA that made up the material.

Enrollment of patients from Seattle took place during active infection, with longitudinal follow-up. In the authors' methods: Quantification of nucleated cells was approximated via reference gene primer amplification. The protocol was immunoSEQ multiplex PCR, while the TCRdb copy is restricted to in-frame clones and leaves out a portion. V and J calls and clone size come straight from that table; D and trimming were deduced from the DNA. The sample records 200,000 to 300,000 clones, roughly 80% being singletons. The chain carries TRBV6-5 and TRBJ1-1; 10 bases align to TRBD1. This TCR derives from a woman over 75 with COVID-19, enrolled during active disease. Material for sequencing was peripheral blood. CDR3 in DNA: TGTGCCAGCAGTTACTGGACAGGGGGGAACACTGAAGCTTTCTTT. Translated, it gives CASSYWTGGNTEAFF.